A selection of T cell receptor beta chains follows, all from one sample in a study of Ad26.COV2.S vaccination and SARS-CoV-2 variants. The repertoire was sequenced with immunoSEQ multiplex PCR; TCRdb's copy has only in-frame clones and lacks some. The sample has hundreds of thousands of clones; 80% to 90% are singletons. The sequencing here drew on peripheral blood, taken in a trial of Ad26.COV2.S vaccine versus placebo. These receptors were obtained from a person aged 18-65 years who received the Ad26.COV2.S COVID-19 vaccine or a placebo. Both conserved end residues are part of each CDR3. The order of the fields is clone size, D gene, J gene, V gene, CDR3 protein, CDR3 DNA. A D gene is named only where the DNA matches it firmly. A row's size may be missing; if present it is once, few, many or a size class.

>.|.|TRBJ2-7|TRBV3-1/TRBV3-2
CASTPRPFSGYEQYF
TGTGCCAGCACCCCTCGGCCCTTCTCGGGCTACGAGCAGTACTTC
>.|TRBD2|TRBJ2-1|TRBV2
CASSDGLAGQGYNEQFF
TGTGCCAGCAGTGATGGACTAGCGGGACAGGGGTACAATGAGCAGTTCTTC
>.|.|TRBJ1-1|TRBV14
CASSQAPRVFFGGEAFF
TGTGCCAGCAGCCAGGCCCCTCGGGTCTTTTTCGGGGGTGAAGCTTTCTTT
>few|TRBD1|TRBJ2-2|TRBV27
CASSFYGTGNTGELFF
TGTGCCAGCAGTTTCTATGGGACAGGGAACACCGGGGAGCTGTTTTTT
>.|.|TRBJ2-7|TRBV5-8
CASSQFYQQYF
TGTGCCAGCAGCCAGTTTTACCAGCAGTACTTC
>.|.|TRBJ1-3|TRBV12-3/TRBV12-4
CASSPHQDTIYF
TGTGCCAGCAGTCCCCACCAGGACACCATATATTTT
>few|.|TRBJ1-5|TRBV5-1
CASSLSDNQPQHF
TGCGCCAGCAGCTTGTCTGACAATCAGCCCCAGCATTTT
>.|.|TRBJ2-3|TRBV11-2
CASSLLATSTDTQYF
TGTGCCAGCAGCTTATTAGCGACTAGCACAGATACGCAGTATTTT
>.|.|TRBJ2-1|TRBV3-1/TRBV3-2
CASSQASPSNEQFF
TGTGCCAGCAGCCAAGCAAGCCCCTCCAATGAGCAGTTCTTC
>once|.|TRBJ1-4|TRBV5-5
CASSSGPATNEKLFF
TGTGCCAGCAGCTCGGGCCCCGCAACTAATGAAAAACTGTTTTTT
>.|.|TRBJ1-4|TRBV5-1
CASSFGSTNEKLFF
TGCGCCAGCAGCTTTGGGTCGACTAATGAAAAACTGTTTTTT
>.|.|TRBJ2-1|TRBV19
CASTLGRNSYNEQFF
TGTGCCAGTACCTTGGGGCGGAACTCCTACAATGAGCAGTTCTTC
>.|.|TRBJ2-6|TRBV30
CAGNSGANVLTF
TGTGCCGGAAACTCTGGGGCCAACGTCCTGACTTTC
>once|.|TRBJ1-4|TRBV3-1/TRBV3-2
CASSQDAGATNEKLFF
TGTGCCAGCAGCCAAGATGCAGGGGCAACTAATGAAAAACTGTTTTTT
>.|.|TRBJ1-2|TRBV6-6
CARSYSGGGGGYGYTF
TGTGCCCGCAGTTACTCCGGGGGCGGGGGGGGCTATGGCTACACCTTC
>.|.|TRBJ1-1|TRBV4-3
CASSQLTVNTEAFF
TGCGCCAGCAGCCAACTGACAGTGAACACTGAAGCTTTCTTT
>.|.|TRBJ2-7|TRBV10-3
CAISESTGAAYEQYF
TGTGCCATCAGTGAGTCGACGGGCGCCGCCTACGAGCAGTACTTC
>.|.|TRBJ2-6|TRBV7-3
CASSPRSGANVLTF
TGTGCCAGCAGCCCCAGGTCTGGGGCCAACGTCCTGACTTTC
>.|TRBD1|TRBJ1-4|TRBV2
CASLTGLALTNEKLFF
TGTGCCAGCCTGACAGGGCTGGCTCTGACTAATGAAAAACTGTTTTTT
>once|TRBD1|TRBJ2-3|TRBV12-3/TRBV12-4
CASSLRGLHF
TGTGCCAGCAGTTTAAGGGGGCTACATTTT
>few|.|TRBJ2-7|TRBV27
CASSLQGSYEQYF
TGTGCCAGCAGTTTACAGGGGTCCTACGAGCAGTACTTC
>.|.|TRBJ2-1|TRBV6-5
CASSHRNKAPEQFF
TGTGCCAGCAGTCACCGAAACAAGGCGCCTGAGCAGTTCTTC
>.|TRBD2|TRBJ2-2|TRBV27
CASSNPGGINTGELFF
TGTGCCAGCAGTAATCCGGGAGGGATAAACACCGGGGAGCTGTTTTTT
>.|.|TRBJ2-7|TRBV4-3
CASSQWDNYEQYF
TGCGCCAGCAGCCAATGGGACAACTACGAGCAGTACTTC
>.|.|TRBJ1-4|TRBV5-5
CASSFGLNEKLFF
TGTGCCAGCAGCTTCGGGCTTAATGAAAAACTGTTTTTT
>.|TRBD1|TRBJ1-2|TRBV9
CASSGDRNYGYTF
TGTGCCAGCAGCGGGGACAGAAACTATGGCTACACCTTC
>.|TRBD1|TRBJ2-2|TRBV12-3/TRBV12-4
CASRGQDTGELFF
TGTGCCAGCAGGGGACAGGACACCGGGGAGCTGTTTTTT
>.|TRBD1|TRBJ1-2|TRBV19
CASTNDRGGTNYGYTF
TGTGCCAGTACTAATGACAGGGGGGGGACGAACTATGGCTACACCTTC
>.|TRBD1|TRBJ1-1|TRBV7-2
CASSLVGQGVMNTEAFF
TGTGCCAGCAGCTTAGTGGGACAGGGGGTCATGAACACTGAAGCTTTCTTT
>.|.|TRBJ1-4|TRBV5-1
CASSLDRVGEKLFF
TGCGCCAGCAGCTTGGACAGGGTTGGCGAAAAACTGTTTTTT
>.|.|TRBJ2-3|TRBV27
CASSLLGTDTQYF
TGTGCCAGCAGTTTACTGGGAACAGATACGCAGTATTTT
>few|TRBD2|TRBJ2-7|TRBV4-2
CASSRTGLAGGWYEQYF
TGTGCCAGCAGCCGAACAGGACTAGCGGGAGGCTGGTACGAGCAGTACTTC
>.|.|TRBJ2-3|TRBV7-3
CASSLPGLDTQYF
TGTGCCAGCAGCTTGCCCGGATTAGATACGCAGTATTTT
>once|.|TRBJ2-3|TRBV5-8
CASRRDFTDTQYF
TGTGCCAGCAGACGGGACTTCACAGATACGCAGTATTTT
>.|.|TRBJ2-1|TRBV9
CASSVVYGEQFF
TGTGCCAGCAGCGTAGTTTATGGTGAGCAGTTCTTC
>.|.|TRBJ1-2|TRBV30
CAWSVSFSGFGPRDGYTF
TGTGCCTGGAGTGTAAGTTTTTCCGGGTTTGGCCCGAGGGATGGCTACACCTTC
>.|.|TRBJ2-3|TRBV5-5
CASSSRQDLSTDTQYF
TGTGCCAGCAGCTCTCGACAGGACCTTAGCACAGATACGCAGTATTTT
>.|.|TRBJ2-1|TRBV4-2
CASSQDWRSDFDNEQFF
TGTGCCAGCAGCCAAGATTGGAGGTCGGACTTTGACAATGAGCAGTTCTTC
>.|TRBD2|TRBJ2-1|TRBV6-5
CASSPPGLTYNEQFF
TGTGCCAGCAGCCCACCGGGACTAACCTACAATGAGCAGTTCTTC
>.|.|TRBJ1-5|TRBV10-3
CAISVGEEQPQHF
TGTGCCATCAGTGTAGGGGAAGAACAGCCCCAGCATTTT
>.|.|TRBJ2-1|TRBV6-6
CASSPTDEQFF
TGTGCCAGTTCTCCGACCGATGAGCAGTTCTTC
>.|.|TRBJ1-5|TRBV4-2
CASSQEYPRHQPQHF
TGTGCCAGCAGCCAAGAATACCCTCGGCATCAGCCCCAGCATTTT
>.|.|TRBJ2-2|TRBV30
CAWSVWGSRDTGELFF
TGTGCCTGGAGTGTCTGGGGGTCGCGGGACACCGGGGAGCTGTTTTTT
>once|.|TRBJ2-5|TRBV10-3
CAIRQGFGETQYF
TGTGCCATCAGACAGGGTTTTGGGGAGACCCAGTACTTC
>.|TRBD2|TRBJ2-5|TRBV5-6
CASSSLRGGQETQYF
TGTGCCAGCAGCTCCCTCCGGGGGGGCCAAGAGACCCAGTACTTC
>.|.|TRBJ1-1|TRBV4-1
CASSHPPGGGVTEAFF
TGCGCCAGCAGCCACCCACCCGGGGGGGGAGTCACTGAAGCTTTCTTT
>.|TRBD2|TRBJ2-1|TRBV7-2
CASSLASGGDNEQFF
TGTGCCAGCAGCTTAGCCAGCGGGGGGGACAATGAGCAGTTCTTC
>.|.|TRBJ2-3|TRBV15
CATSSPGQGTDTQYF
TGTGCCACCAGCAGTCCCGGGCAGGGGACAGATACGCAGTATTTT
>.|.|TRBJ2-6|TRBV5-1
CASSWGSNSGANVLTF
TGCGCCAGCAGCTGGGGCAGCAACTCTGGGGCCAACGTCCTGACTTTC
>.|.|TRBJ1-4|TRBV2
CASSEVTATNEKLFF
TGTGCCAGCAGTGAAGTGACAGCAACTAATGAAAAACTGTTTTTT
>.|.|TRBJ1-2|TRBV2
CASSEATGAHYGYTF
TGTGCCAGCAGTGAAGCGACGGGGGCCCACTATGGCTACACCTTC
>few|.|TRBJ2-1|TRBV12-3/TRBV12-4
CASRAEYNEQFF
TGTGCCAGCAGGGCGGAGTACAATGAGCAGTTCTTC
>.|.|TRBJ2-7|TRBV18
CASSPGRNYEQYF
TGTGCCAGCTCACCGGGGAGGAACTACGAGCAGTACTTC